The rows below give T cell receptor beta chains drawn from one sample of a study of regulatory T cells in long-lasting Graves disease. From the multiplex PCR reads, TCRdb called clonotypes with MiXCR, one entry per CDR3 protein. There are roughly 430,000 distinct CDR3 sequences in the sample; roughly 15% occur only once, and around 11% lies in the top ten. These data are also associated with another study on T cells in Graves' hyperthyroidism and ophthalmopathy.

Sequenced material: peripheral blood mononuclear cells (PBMCs), taken at new diagnosis, from a patient treated with antithyroid drugs. Source of these receptors: a woman in her 30s with Graves disease. The CDR3 runs from the conserved cysteine through the conserved F or W. A D gene is named only where the DNA matches it firmly. The size entry is marked missing in some rows and otherwise reads once, few, many or a size class.

d_call	clone_size	v_call	j_call	cdr3_nt	cdr3_aa
TRBD1	many	TRBV28	TRBJ1-2	TGTGCCAGCAGTCGAATCAGGGGGCCCCGCATCTATGGCTACACCTTC	CASSRIRGPRIYGYTF
NA	many	TRBV11-2	TRBJ1-1	TGTGCCAGCAGCTTAACAGACCAGGGTTGGGAAGCTTTCTTT	CASSLTDQGWEAFF
TRBD1	many	TRBV27	TRBJ2-7	TGTGCCAGCAATCCCCGGGATGGGACAGGGGGCGACGAGCAGTACTTC	CASNPRDGTGGDEQYF
NA	many	TRBV28	TRBJ2-7	TGTGCCAGCAGTTTAAAGGGGTTGCGGCTAGCAGGTATTTACGAGCAGTACTTC	CASSLKGLRLAGIYEQYF
NA	many	TRBV27	TRBJ1-4	TGTGCCAGCAGTTTATATGGACAGCGGATTAATGAAAAACTGTTTTTT	CASSLYGQRINEKLFF
NA	NA	TRBV20-1	TRBJ2-7	TGCAGTGTAAATCGGGCCGTAACCTACGAGCAGTACTTC	CSVNRAVTYEQYF
NA	many	TRBV2	TRBJ1-4	TGTGCCAGCAAGCTTACCGAAACCCTGGGTGAGGAACTGTTTTTT	CASKLTETLGEELFF
NA	many	TRBV29-1	TRBJ2-1	TGCAGCGTTGTTGGACACCTGATTTCCTACAATGAGCAGTTCTTC	CSVVGHLISYNEQFF
NA	NA	TRBV4-1	TRBJ2-3	TGCGCCAGCAGCCAAGGGCCCCCCCGAGGGACCACAGATACGCAGTATTTT	CASSQGPPRGTTDTQYF
NA	NA	TRBV12-3/TRBV12-4	TRBJ2-6	TGTGCCAGCAGTCCCGGACAGCTATCTGGGGCCAACGTCCTGACTTTC	CASSPGQLSGANVLTF
NA	many	TRBV28	TRBJ1-1	TGTGCCAGCATCCCTCCGGACCGGTTAGAAGCTTTCTTT	CASIPPDRLEAFF
TRBD2	many	TRBV10-3	TRBJ2-5	TGTGCCATCAGTGAGTCCCCGAAACTAGCGGGATCAGAGACCCAGTACTTC	CAISESPKLAGSETQYF
NA	many	TRBV3-1	TRBJ2-1	TGTGCCAGCAGCCACCGGAGGACAAGCTACAATGAGCAGTTCTTC	CASSHRRTSYNEQFF
TRBD2	many	TRBV2	TRBJ2-7	TGTGCCAGCAGGGGTACCGCGGGACTAGCGGTAATTGAGTACTTC	CASRGTAGLAVIEYF
TRBD1	many	TRBV5-1	TRBJ1-1	TGCGCCAGCAGCCCCTGGACAGGGGGACCGAACACTGAAGCTTTCTTT	CASSPWTGGPNTEAFF
NA	NA	TRBV7-9	TRBJ1-1	TGTGCCAGCAGCTCGTCCGGGTCCCCCGGGGCTTTCTTT	CASSSSGSPGAFF
NA	many	TRBV28	TRBJ2-7	TGTGCCAGTGGGGCCCAGGCGGGACCCTACGAGCAGTACTTC	CASGAQAGPYEQYF
TRBD1	few	TRBV20-1	TRBJ1-5	TGCAGTGCCCCGGGACAGGGGGCGCGGAATCAGCCCCAGCATTTT	CSAPGQGARNQPQHF
NA	many	TRBV15	TRBJ1-2	TGTGCCACCAGCAGAGAATCTAACTATGGCTACACCTTC	CATSRESNYGYTF
TRBD2	many	TRBV5-1	TRBJ2-1	TGCGCCAGCAGCTTGGATACTAGCGGATACAATGAGCAGTTCTTC	CASSLDTSGYNEQFF
NA	many	TRBV6-2/TRBV6-3	TRBJ1-2	TGTGCCAGCAGCCGCGGACGGAATACCTATGGCTACACCTTC	CASSRGRNTYGYTF
TRBD2	few	TRBV12-5	TRBJ2-5	TGTGCTAGTGGTTCAGGACTAGCGGGAGCCCAAGAGACCCAGTACTTC	CASGSGLAGAQETQYF
TRBD1	many	TRBV28	TRBJ2-2	TGTGCCAGCCGGACAGGGATGAACACCGGGGAGCTGTTTTTT	CASRTGMNTGELFF
TRBD1	NA	TRBV6-5	TRBJ2-1	TGTGCCAGCAGTTATATTGGACAGGGGGCGCGAAATGAGCAGTTCTTC	CASSYIGQGARNEQFF
TRBD1	many	TRBV12-3/TRBV12-4	TRBJ2-5	TGTGCCAGCAGTTCCGGGACAGGGTTGGCGACCCAGTACTTC	CASSSGTGLATQYF
TRBD1	NA	TRBV11-2	TRBJ2-7	TGTGCCAGCAGCTCAGAACTAGCCGGGACAGGGCCCTCCTACGAGCAGTACTTC	CASSSELAGTGPSYEQYF
NA	few	TRBV24-1	TRBJ2-5	TGTGCCACCAGTGATGCAGGTTCTCCGACCCAGTACTTC	CATSDAGSPTQYF
TRBD2	NA	TRBV4-3	TRBJ2-2	TGCGCCAGCAGCCAAGATTCGCTCCTAGCGGGAGGGCCGAACACCGGGGAGCTGTTTTTT	CASSQDSLLAGGPNTGELFF
NA	NA	TRBV7-9	TRBJ2-7	TGTGCCAGCAGCCCGGACAGCTTCGGACAGTACTTC	CASSPDSFGQYF